This T cell receptor beta chain was documented in a study of blood T cell repertoires in COVID-19. Across the study: The United States, Italy and Spain provided the acute and convalescent COVID-19 samples. T cells, B-cell-depleted T cells, or PBMCs provided the cDNA or gDNA that served as material.

Trimming took off 2 bases at V and 9 bases at J, with 8 bases between the two ends. In germline, CDR1 is MGHDK, CDR2 SYGVNS. The CDR3 contains 12 residues. Original methodology: Estimated nucleated cell counts came from reference gene primer amplification. Produced via immunoSEQ multiplex PCR; TCRdb's table is partial and in-frame only. The V and J calls and the clone size are those of that table, but D and trimming were determined from the DNA. This repertoire shows about 670,000 clones, around 90% found once; its top ten account for about 0.24%. This sequence was found in a woman between 18 and 30 years old with acute or convalescent COVID-19. The chain joins TRBV25-1 to TRBJ1-5; D may be TRBD1 (6 bases). Sample: peripheral blood. CDR3 protein: CASSERGGPQHF. In nucleotides, the CDR3 is TGTGCCAGCAGTGAACGAGGGGGGCCCCAGCATTTT. Together with reference TRBV25-1 and TRBJ1-5, the CDR3 gives the full variable domain: EADIYQTPRYLVIGTGKKITLECSQTMGHDKMYWYQQDPGMELHLIHYSYGVNSTEKGDLSSESTVSRIRTEHFPLTLESARPSHTSQYLCASSERGGPQHFGDGTRLSIL.